This T cell receptor (beta chain) was documented in a study of regulatory T cells in long-lasting Graves disease. Study-wide points: Analyses excluded thyroid tissue, covering peripheral blood alone.

The TCR beta library used iRepertoire HTBI primers with Arm-PCR amplification of CDR3. TCRdb reprocessed the multiplex PCR reads via MiXCR and lists one record per CDR3 protein. Among approximately 400,000 distinct CDR3 sequences listed, roughly 15% were seen once. The sample's time point: newly diagnosed GD, antithyroid drugs for less than 3 months. Scientists built the TCR library using RNA that was extracted from PBMCs. This clonotype was counted many times. The antigen remains unidentified. This CDR3 has 15 amino acids. V lost 7 bases, J lost 7 bases, and 20 bases lay in between. CDR1 is MDHEN and CDR2 is SYDVKM in the germline V gene. The sample also formed part of further work on T cells in Graves' hyperthyroidism and ophthalmopathy. That report adds: Uncontrolled infection, other autoimmune disease, pregnancy or lactation excluded patients. Diagnosing involved the use of clinical symptoms, serum thyroxine and TRAb, thyroid ultrasound and orbital computed tomography.

The starting material was peripheral blood mononuclear cells (PBMCs), obtained at new diagnosis, from a patient treated with antithyroid drugs. The TCR sequence derives from a woman in her thirties or forties with Graves disease. The chain links TRBV28 to TRBJ2-1; the D gene is possibly TRBD2 (5 bases). CDR3 loop: CASTPHGLGGNEQFF. CDR3 nucleotides: TGTGCCAGCACGCCCCACGGGCTGGGCGGGAATGAGCAGTTCTTC. Full variable domain (remainder filled in from reference TRBV28 and TRBJ2-1): DVKVTQSSRYLVKRTGEKVFLECVQDMDHENMFWYRQDPGLGLRLIYFSYDVKMKEKGDIPEGYSVSREKKERFSLILESASTNQTSMYLCASTPHGLGGNEQFFGPGTRLTVL.